Following are 12 T cell receptor beta chains from one sample sequenced in a study of blood T cell repertoires in COVID-19. The method was immunoSEQ multiplex PCR; TCRdb's version includes in-frame clones alone and lacks a portion of them. The sample holds around 150,000 clones; approximately 92% are singletons and the top ten take about 5%. The sequencing sample was made of peripheral blood. The receptors shown here come from a woman in her forties or fifties with acute or convalescent COVID-19.

This clone came up once. The rearrangement links TRBV27 to TRBJ2-3, with no clear D. The CDR3 consists of 12 residues. Looked up from germline, CDR1 is MNHEY and CDR2 is SMNVEV (reference sequence). The germline V and J ends were trimmed by 7 bases and 5 bases, with 10 bases remaining between them. The CDR3 is CASNRLGDTQYF. In DNA form, the CDR3 reads TGTGCCAGCAATAGACTTGGAGATACGCAGTATTTT.

Here the CDR3 DNA reads TGTGCCAGCAGTCCAGGGGAGGGCGCCGAGTTCTTC. Its translation: CASSPGEGAEFF. V usage is TRBV2 and J usage is TRBJ2-1; a weak D match, TRBD2 (7 bases). Germline-derived CDR1 and CDR2 are SNHLY and FYNNEI. V lost 5 bases to trimming and J lost 14 bases, with 16 bases between them. The CDR3 extends over 12 amino acids.

The chain uses TRBV14 and TRBJ1-1, with a possible D match to TRBD1 (5 bases). Germline CDR1 is SGHDN and CDR2 is FVKESK. Trimming left V 6 bases short and J 7 bases short, with 15 bases between. CDR3 length: 13 amino acids. The CDR3 sequence is CASRLQIDSEAFF. CDR3 DNA: TGTGCCAGCAGACTACAAATCGACAGTGAAGCTTTCTTT.

This chain uses TRBV29-1 with TRBJ1-1; D might be TRBD1 (5 bases). This CDR3 has 11 amino acids. V gave up 3 bases and J gave up 7 bases, with 9 bases separating them. Germline CDR1 reads SQVTM; CDR2 reads ANQGSEA. This CDR3 reads CSVEGPVEAFF. CDR3 coding DNA: TGCAGCGTTGAGGGGCCAGTTGAAGCTTTCTTT. Using reference TRBV29-1 and TRBJ1-1 for the parts outside the CDR3, the full variable domain is SAVISQKPSRDICQRGTSLTIQCQVDSQVTMMFWYRQQPGQSLTLIATANQGSEATYESGFVIDKFPISRPNLTFSTLTVSNMSPEDSSIYLCSVEGPVEAFFGQGTRLTVV.

V is TRBV25-1 and J is TRBJ1-4; D is possibly TRBD1 (5 bases). The CDR3 is 15 residues long. The germline CDR1 and CDR2 sequences are MGHDK and SYGVNS. V dropped 3 bases and J dropped 4 bases, with 12 bases sitting between them. As DNA, the CDR3 is TGTGCCAGCAGTGACCACGACAGATATAATGAAAAACTGTTTTTT. Its protein is CASSDHDRYNEKLFF. Full variable domain (outside the CDR3, taken from reference TRBV25-1 and TRBJ1-4): EADIYQTPRYLVIGTGKKITLECSQTMGHDKMYWYQQDPGMELHLIHYSYGVNSTEKGDLSSESTVSRIRTEHFPLTLESARPSHTSQYLCASSDHDRYNEKLFFGSGTQLSVL.

The V and J genes are TRBV12-5 and TRBJ2-5; perhaps TRBD2 as D (7 bases). The CDR3 consists of 16 residues. Trimming removed 0 bases at V and 5 bases at J, with 16 bases between. Per germline, CDR1 LGHNT and CDR2 FRNRAP. Here the CDR3 DNA reads TGTGCTAGTGGTTTGGTGGGCGGGGGCGGTGCGGAGACCCAGTACTTC. Amino acids: CASGLVGGGGAETQYF.

This clone occurred once. The chain recombines TRBV24-1 with TRBJ2-5, with 9 bases lining up with TRBD1. The CDR3 covers 16 residues. V dropped 3 bases and J dropped 5; count of bases not matched to a gene: 9. The germline V gene has CDR1 KGHDR and CDR2 SFDVKD. CDR3 region: CATSDTGTGPLETQYF. The DNA of the CDR3 is TGTGCCACCAGTGATACCGGGACAGGGCCCCTGGAGACCCAGTACTTC.

The chain carries TRBV4-1 and TRBJ1-6; D is perhaps TRBD1 (6 bases). The germline gives CDR1 MGHRA, CDR2 YSYEKL. CDR3 length equals 17 residues. V was cut by 3 bases and J by 4 bases, with 16 bases left in between. The CDR3 spells CASSQGPAGVYNSPLHF. In DNA form, the CDR3 reads TGCGCCAGCAGCCAGGGGCCGGCAGGGGTATATAATTCACCCCTCCACTTT.

This chain links TRBV5-6 with TRBJ2-1; perhaps TRBD1 as D (5 bases). The length of the CDR3 is 13 residues. V lost 2 bases and J 5 bases, leaving 8 bases between the germline ends. Germline assignment: CDR1 SGHDT and CDR2 YYEEEE. CDR3 sequence reads: CASSFPQDNEQFF. DNA for the CDR3: TGTGCCAGCAGCTTCCCACAGGACAATGAGCAGTTCTTC. Together with reference TRBV5-6 and TRBJ2-1, the CDR3 gives the full variable domain: DAGVTQSPTHLIKTRGQQVTLRCSPKSGHDTVSWYQQALGQGPQFIFQYYEEEERQRGNFPDRFSGHQFPNYSSELNVNALLLGDSALYLCASSFPQDNEQFFGPGTRLTVL.

In DNA form, the CDR3 reads TGCGCCAGCAGCCAAGTCTTAGTTTCACCCCTCCACTTT. It specifies CASSQVLVSPLHF. The chain recombines TRBV4-1 with TRBJ1-6; D not certain. This CDR3 has 13 residues. Germline V lookup: CDR1 MGHRA, CDR2 YSYEKL. Between the trimmed V and J ends, which lost 1 base and 9 bases, there was a span of 7 bases.

The rearrangement uses TRBV28 and TRBJ1-4, with D hard to call. Germline-derived CDR1 and CDR2 are MDHEN and SYDVKM. Trimming shortened V by 3 bases and J by 4 bases, and 9 bases separated the two germline ends. This CDR3 has 14 residues. CDR3 protein: CASSLEQFNEKLFF. The CDR3 coding sequence is TGTGCCAGCAGTTTGGAACAGTTTAATGAAAAACTGTTTTTT.

The chain is built from TRBV5-1 and TRBJ1-1; 7 bases line up with TRBD1. Per germline, CDR1 SGHRS and CDR2 YFSETQ. With 0 bases clipped from V and 1 base from J, the junction kept 6 bases outside the gene matches. The CDR3 covers 16 residues. CDR3: CASSLEQGRPNTEAFF. For the CDR3, the DNA is TGCGCCAGCAGCTTGGAACAGGGGAGGCCGAACACTGAAGCTTTCTTT.